This passage covers 8 T cell receptor beta chains from one sample sequenced in a study of T cells in Graves' hyperthyroidism and ophthalmopathy. Amplified regions were TCR beta CDR3 sequences from RNA transcripts. TCR CDR3 underwent first-round RT-PCR with the HTBI primer set. One entry per CDR3 protein results from TCRdb running MiXCR on the multiplex PCR reads. The sample lists some 770,000 distinct CDR3 sequences, around 15% occurring once. Sequenced material: blood. The source of these receptors is a man in his late teens or twenties with Graves' hyperthyroidism.

The sample holds many counts of this clonotype. The chain links TRBV20-1 to TRBJ2-1; no reliable D call. V was cut by 1 base and J by 10 bases, with 14 bases left in between. The germline gives CDR1 DFQATT, CDR2 SNEGSKA (reference sequence). This CDR3 contains 13 residues. This CDR3 reads CSARGGTLSEQFF. For the CDR3, the DNA is TGCAGTGCTAGAGGGGGTACACTCAGCGAGCAGTTCTTC.

Ten or more counts support this clonotype. The J gene is TRBJ2-7, the V gene TRBV7-9; 10 bases align to TRBD2. Germline CDR1 reads SEHNR; CDR2 reads FQNEAQ (reference sequence). The CDR3 has 14 residues. Germline trimming cut 5 bases from V and 5 bases from J; bases unmatched to any gene: 6. In DNA form, the CDR3 reads TGTGCCAGCAGCCAGGGACTAGCGTCCCACGAGCAGTACTTC. Translation: CASSQGLASHEQYF.

This chain uses TRBV28 with TRBJ2-1; D is uncertain. V was pared by 3 bases and J by 3 bases, with 9 bases between. CDR3 size: 14 residues. Germline CDR1 reads MDHEN; CDR2 reads SYDVKM. The CDR3: CASSFAENYNEQFF. CDR3 nucleotide sequence: TGTGCCAGCAGTTTTGCCGAGAACTACAATGAGCAGTTCTTC. Together with reference TRBV28 and TRBJ2-1, the CDR3 gives the full variable domain: DVKVTQSSRYLVKRTGEKVFLECVQDMDHENMFWYRQDPGLGLRLIYFSYDVKMKEKGDIPEGYSVSREKKERFSLILESASTNQTSMYLCASSFAENYNEQFFGPGTRLTVL.

This clonotype was seen more than once but under ten times. The CDR3, as DNA: TGTGCCAGTCTCTTAAGGGGTGACTCCTACGAGCAGTACTTC. Its protein product is CASLLRGDSYEQYF. V gene TRBV28 combines with J gene TRBJ2-7, with D perhaps matching TRBD1 (5 bases). V was clipped by 9 bases and J by 0 bases, with 15 bases between them. Germline V gene data show CDR1 as MDHEN and CDR2 as SYDVKM. This CDR3 has 14 amino acids.

This clonotype turned up a few times. This rearrangement joins TRBV4-1 to TRBJ2-7; 8 bases are shared with TRBD2. V was pared by 1 base and J by 2 bases, with 10 bases of the junction left unmatched. The germline gives CDR1 MGHRA, CDR2 YSYEKL. This CDR3 has 17 residues. The CDR3: CASSQVPGGGRTYEQYF. The CDR3 coding sequence is TGCGCCAGCAGCCAAGTCCCCGGGGGGGGCAGAACCTACGAGCAGTACTTC.

In this sample, this clonotype turned up many times. The chain combines TRBV6-5 with TRBJ2-7; 7 bases map to TRBD1. V shed 0 bases and J 6 bases; nucleotides not matched to a gene: 2. The germline V gene has CDR1 MNHEY and CDR2 SVGAGI. CDR3 length: 13 amino acids. The CDR3: CASSYSSGGEQYF. The CDR3 DNA reads TGTGCCAGCAGTTACTCCTCAGGGGGCGAGCAGTACTTC.

The chain links TRBV20-1 to TRBJ2-7; D is perhaps TRBD1 (5 bases). The CDR3 totals 14 residues. Germline loops: CDR1 DFQATT, CDR2 SNEGSKA (reference sequence). With 5 bases removed from V and 6 bases from J, the gap between germline ends came to 20 bases. DNA for the CDR3: TGCAGTGCTCCGGCAGGGTACAGGTCGGGCGAGCAGTACTTC. Its translation is CSAPAGYRSGEQYF.

This clonotype was detected many times. This sequence joins TRBV11-3 and TRBJ2-1, with D hard to call. Germline CDR1 SGHNT, CDR2 YENEEA. CDR3 size: 15 residues. Trimming pared 5 bases from V and 3 bases from J, leaving 14 bases between. The CDR3 is CASSQLGTNYNEQFF. The CDR3 DNA is TGTGCCAGCAGCCAGCTTGGAACTAACTACAATGAGCAGTTCTTC.